This record looks at one T cell receptor (beta chain) sequence and its context. The germline CDR1 and CDR2 sequences are LNHDA and SQIVND (reference sequence). Between the trimmed V and J ends, which lost 5 bases and 5 bases, there was a span of 15 bases. The CDR3 is 14 residues long. These data come from a study of blood T cell repertoires in COVID-19. Turning to the study itself: Sites in the United States, Italy and Spain provided acute and convalescent COVID-19 samples. T cells, B-cell-depleted T cells, or PBMCs supplied cDNA or gDNA.

How the authors handled the data: Reference gene primer amplification gave nucleated cell count estimates. Assay: immunoSEQ multiplex PCR; the TCRdb copy retains only in-frame clones and omits some. The D gene and trimming were derived from the DNA, and the V and J assignments and clone size from that table. The repertoire holds about 200,000 clones, with 80% to 90% as singletons. Sequenced input: peripheral blood. The TCR sequence derives from an elderly woman with acute or convalescent COVID-19. The chain is built from TRBV19 and TRBJ1-2; possible D gene TRBD1, 6 bases. This CDR3 reads CASSLTQGGYGYTF. The CDR3 nucleotides read TGTGCCAGTAGTCTAACACAGGGTGGTTATGGCTACACCTTC.